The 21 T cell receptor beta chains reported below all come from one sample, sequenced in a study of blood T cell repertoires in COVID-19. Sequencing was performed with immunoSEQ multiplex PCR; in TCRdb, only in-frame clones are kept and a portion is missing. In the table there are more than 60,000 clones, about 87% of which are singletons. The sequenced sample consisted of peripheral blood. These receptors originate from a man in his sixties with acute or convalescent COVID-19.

In DNA, the CDR3 is TGCGCCAGCAGCCAAGCCCCTAGCGGGGGATACAATGAGCAGTTCTTC. As protein: CASSQAPSGGYNEQFF. The chain recombines TRBV4-1 with TRBJ2-1; 10 nucleotides align to TRBD2. The CDR3 runs 16 residues. V lost 1 base and J lost 4; bases outside the gene matches: 4. Germline V CDR1 and CDR2: MGHRA, YSYEKL.

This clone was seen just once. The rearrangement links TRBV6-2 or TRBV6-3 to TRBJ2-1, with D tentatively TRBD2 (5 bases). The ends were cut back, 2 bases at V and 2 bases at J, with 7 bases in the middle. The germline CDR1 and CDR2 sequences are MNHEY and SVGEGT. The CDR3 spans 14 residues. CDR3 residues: CASSYREAYNEQFF. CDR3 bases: TGTGCCAGCAGTTACCGGGAAGCCTACAATGAGCAGTTCTTC.

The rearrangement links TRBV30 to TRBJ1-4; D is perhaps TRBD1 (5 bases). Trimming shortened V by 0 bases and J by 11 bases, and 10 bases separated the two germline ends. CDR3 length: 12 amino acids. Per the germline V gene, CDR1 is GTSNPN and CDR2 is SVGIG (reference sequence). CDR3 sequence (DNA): TGTGCCTGGAGTGTATGGAAGGGGAAACTGTTTTTT. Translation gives CAWSVWKGKLFF.

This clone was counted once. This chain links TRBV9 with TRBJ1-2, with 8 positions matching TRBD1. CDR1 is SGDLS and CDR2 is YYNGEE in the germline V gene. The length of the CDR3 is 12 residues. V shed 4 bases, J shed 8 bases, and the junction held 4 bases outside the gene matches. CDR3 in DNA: TGTGCCAGCAGCCCGCACAGGGGGGGCTACACCTTC. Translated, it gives CASSPHRGGYTF.

In nucleotides, the CDR3 is TGTGCCAGCAGTTTATCGATCGGAGTCACAGGTCCAGGGAACACTGAAGCTTTCTTT. As protein: CASSLSIGVTGPGNTEAFF. This chain connects TRBV27 to TRBJ1-1; possible D gene TRBD1, 5 bases. Germline V lookup: CDR1 MNHEY, CDR2 SMNVEV (reference sequence). There are 19 residues in the CDR3. V lost 0 bases, J lost 1 base, and 21 bases lay in between.

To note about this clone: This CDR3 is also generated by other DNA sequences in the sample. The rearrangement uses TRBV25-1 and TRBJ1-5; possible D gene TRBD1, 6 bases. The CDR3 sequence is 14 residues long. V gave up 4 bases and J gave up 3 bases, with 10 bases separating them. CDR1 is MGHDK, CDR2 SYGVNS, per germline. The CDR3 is CASSVTGSNQPQHF. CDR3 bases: TGTGCCAGCAGTGTCACAGGGTCCAATCAGCCCCAGCATTTT.

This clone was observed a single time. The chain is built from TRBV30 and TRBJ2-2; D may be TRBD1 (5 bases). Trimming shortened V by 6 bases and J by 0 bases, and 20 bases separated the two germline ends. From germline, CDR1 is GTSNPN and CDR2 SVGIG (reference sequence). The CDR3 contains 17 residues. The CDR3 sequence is CACPPPGRNANTGELFF. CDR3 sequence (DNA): TGTGCCTGCCCCCCCCCAGGGCGGAACGCGAACACCGGGGAGCTGTTTTTT.

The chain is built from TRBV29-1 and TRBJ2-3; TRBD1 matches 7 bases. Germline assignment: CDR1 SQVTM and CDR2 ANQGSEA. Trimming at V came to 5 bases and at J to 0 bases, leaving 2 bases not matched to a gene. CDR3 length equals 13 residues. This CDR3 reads CSVWDSSTDTQYF. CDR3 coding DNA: TGCAGCGTTTGGGACAGTAGCACAGATACGCAGTATTTT.

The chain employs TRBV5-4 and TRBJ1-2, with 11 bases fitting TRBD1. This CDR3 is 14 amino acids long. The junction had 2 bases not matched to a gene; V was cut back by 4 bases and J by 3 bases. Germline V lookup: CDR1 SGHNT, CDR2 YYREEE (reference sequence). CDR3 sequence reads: CASSPGQGDYGYTF. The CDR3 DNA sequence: TGTGCCAGCAGCCCGGGACAGGGGGACTATGGCTACACCTTC.

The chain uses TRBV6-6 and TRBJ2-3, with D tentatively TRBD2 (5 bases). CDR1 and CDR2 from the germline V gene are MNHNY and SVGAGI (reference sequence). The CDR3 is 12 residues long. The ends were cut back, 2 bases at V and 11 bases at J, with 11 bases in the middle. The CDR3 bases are TGTGCCAGCAGTTACATTGAGGGTGGGCAGTATTTT. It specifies CASSYIEGGQYF.

CDR3 sequence: CASGLLPGEPQHF. CDR3 in DNA: TGTGCTAGTGGTTTGTTACCAGGCGAGCCCCAGCATTTT. V usage is TRBV12-5 and J usage is TRBJ1-5; D gene uncertain. The CDR3 extends over 13 amino acids. Trimming took off 2 bases at V and 8 bases at J, with 10 bases between the two ends. Germline CDR1 LGHNT, CDR2 FRNRAP.

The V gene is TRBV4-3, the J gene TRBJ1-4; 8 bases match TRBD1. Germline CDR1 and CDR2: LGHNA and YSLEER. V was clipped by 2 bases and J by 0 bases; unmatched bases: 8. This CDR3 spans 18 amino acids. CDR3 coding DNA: TGCGCCAGCAGCCAAAACAGGGGGTGGGATGCAACTAATGAAAAACTGTTTTTT. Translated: CASSQNRGWDATNEKLFF.

The CDR3 nucleotides are TGTGCCAGTAGTATCGGGGGGGAAATACTACTAGTTGAGCAGTTCTTC. It is translated as CASSIGGEILLVEQFF. The chain uses TRBV19 and TRBJ2-1; 8 positions agree with TRBD2. V was clipped by 3 bases and J by 9 bases; unmatched bases: 13. Germline lookup yields CDR1 LNHDA and CDR2 SQIVND (reference sequence). The CDR3 sequence is 16 residues long.

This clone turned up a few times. CDR3 amino acids: CATSRAAQGYEQYF. The CDR3 region has the DNA TGTGCCACCAGCAGAGCGGCGCAGGGCTACGAGCAGTACTTC. The rearrangement joins TRBV15 to TRBJ2-7, with a weak D call TRBD1 (5 bases). With 1 base removed from V and 3 bases from J, the gap between germline ends came to 10 bases. The CDR3 consists of 14 residues. Germline V CDR1 and CDR2: LNHNV, YYDKDF (reference sequence). Looking up the rest from reference TRBV15 and TRBJ2-7 gives the full variable domain: DAMVIQNPRYQVTQFGKPVTLSCSQTLNHNVMYWYQQKSSQAPKLLFHYYDKDFNNEADTPDNFQSRRPNTSFCFLDIRSPGLGDTAMYLCATSRAAQGYEQYFGPGTRLTVT.

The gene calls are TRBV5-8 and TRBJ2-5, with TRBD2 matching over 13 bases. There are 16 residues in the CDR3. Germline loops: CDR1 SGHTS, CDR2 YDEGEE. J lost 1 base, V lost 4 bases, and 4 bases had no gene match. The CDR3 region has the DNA TGTGCCAGCAGCGAGGGACTAGCGGGGCCCCAAGAGACCCAGTACTTC. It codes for CASSEGLAGPQETQYF.

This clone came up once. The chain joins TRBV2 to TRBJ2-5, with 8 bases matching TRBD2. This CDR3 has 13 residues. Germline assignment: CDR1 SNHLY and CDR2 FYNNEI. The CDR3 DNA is TGTGCTACGGAGAGCGGGGGTAGAGAGACCCAGTACTTC. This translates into CATESGGRETQYF.

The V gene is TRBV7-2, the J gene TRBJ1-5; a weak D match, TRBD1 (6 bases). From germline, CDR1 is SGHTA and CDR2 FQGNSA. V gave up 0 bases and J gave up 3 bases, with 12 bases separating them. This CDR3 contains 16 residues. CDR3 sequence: CASSLAGRGNNQPQHF. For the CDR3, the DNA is TGTGCCAGCAGCTTAGCGGGCAGGGGAAACAATCAGCCCCAGCATTTT.

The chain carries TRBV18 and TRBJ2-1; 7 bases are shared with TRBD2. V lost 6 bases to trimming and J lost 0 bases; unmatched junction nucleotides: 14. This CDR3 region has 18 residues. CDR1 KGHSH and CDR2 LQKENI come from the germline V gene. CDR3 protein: CASSLPRGVSGSYNEQFF. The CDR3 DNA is TGTGCCAGCTCTTTACCCCGGGGGGTCAGCGGCTCCTACAATGAGCAGTTCTTC.

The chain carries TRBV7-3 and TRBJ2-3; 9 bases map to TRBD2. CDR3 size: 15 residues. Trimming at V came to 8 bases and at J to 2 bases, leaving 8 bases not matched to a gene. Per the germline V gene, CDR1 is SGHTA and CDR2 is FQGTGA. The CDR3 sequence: CASSGGGLATDTQYF. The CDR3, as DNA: TGTGCCAGCTCTGGAGGGGGACTAGCCACAGATACGCAGTATTTT.

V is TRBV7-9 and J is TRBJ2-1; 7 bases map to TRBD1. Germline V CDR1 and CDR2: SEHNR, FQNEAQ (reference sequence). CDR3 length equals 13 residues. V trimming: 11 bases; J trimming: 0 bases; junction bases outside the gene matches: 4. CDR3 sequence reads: CAFRDSSYNEQFF. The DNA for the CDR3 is TGTGCCTTCCGGGACAGCTCCTACAATGAGCAGTTCTTC.

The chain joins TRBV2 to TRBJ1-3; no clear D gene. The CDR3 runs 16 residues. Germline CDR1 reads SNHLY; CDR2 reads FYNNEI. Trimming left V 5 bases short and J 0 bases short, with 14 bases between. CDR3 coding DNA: TGTGCCAGCAGTCCCCAGACTTCCACCTCTGGAAACACCATATATTTT. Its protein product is CASSPQTSTSGNTIYF.